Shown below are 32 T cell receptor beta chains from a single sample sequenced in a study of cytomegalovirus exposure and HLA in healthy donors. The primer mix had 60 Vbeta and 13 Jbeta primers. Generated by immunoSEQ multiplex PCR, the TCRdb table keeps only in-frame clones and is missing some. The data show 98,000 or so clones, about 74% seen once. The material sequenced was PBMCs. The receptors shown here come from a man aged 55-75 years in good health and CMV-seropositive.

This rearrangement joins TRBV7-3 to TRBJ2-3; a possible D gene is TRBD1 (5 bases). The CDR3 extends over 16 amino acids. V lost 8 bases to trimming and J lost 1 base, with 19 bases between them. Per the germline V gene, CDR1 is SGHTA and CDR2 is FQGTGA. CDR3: CASLRGPNRGTDTQYF. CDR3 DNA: TGTGCCAGCCTTAGGGGCCCAAACAGAGGCACAGATACGCAGTATTTT.

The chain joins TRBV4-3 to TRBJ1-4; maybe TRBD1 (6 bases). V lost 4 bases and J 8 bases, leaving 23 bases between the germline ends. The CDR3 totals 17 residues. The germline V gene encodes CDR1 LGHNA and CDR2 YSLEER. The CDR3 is CASSRTNGGAGSEKLFF. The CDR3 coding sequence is TGCGCCAGCAGCCGAACTAATGGGGGGGCGGGGAGCGAAAAACTGTTTTTT.

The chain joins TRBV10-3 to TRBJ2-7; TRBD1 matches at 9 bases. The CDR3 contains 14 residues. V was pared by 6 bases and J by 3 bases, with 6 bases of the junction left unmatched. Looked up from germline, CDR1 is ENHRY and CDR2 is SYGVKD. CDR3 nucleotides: TGTGCCATCAGACCCGGGACAGGGAGCTACGAGCAGTACTTC. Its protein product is CAIRPGTGSYEQYF.

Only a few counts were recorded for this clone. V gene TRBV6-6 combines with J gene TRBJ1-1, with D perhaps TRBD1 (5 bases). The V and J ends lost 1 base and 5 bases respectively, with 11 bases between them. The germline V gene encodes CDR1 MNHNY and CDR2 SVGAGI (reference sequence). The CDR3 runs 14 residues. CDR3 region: CASSYYGGWTEAFF. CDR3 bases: TGTGCCAGCAGTTACTATGGGGGGTGGACTGAAGCTTTCTTT.

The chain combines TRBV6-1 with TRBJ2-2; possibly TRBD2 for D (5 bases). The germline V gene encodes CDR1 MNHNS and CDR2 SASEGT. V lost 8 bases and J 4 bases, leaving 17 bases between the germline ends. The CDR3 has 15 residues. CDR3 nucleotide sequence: TGTGCCAGCCCTCAACCAGGAAGCGGCACCGGGGAGCTGTTTTTT. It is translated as CASPQPGSGTGELFF.

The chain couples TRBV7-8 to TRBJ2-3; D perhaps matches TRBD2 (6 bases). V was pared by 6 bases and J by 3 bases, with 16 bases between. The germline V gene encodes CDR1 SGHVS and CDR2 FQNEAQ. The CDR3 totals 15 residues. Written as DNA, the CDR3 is TGTGCCAGCAGATCGGGGAGACTAGGGACAGATACGCAGTATTTT. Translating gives CASRSGRLGTDTQYF.

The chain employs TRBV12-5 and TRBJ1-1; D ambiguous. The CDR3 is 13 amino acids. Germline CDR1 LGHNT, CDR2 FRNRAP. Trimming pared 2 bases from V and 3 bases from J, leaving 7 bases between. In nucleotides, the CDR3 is TGTGCTAGTGGTTTGAACGGGGACACTGAAGCTTTCTTT. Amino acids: CASGLNGDTEAFF.

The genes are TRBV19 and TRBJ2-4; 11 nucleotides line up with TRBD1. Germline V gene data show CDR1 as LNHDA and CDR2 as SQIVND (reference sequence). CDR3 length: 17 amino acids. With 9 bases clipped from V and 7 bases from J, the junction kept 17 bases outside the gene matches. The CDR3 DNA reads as TGTGCCAGCAACCCACGCAGGGACAGGGGGAAGAGGAACATTCAGTACTTC. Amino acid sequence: CASNPRRDRGKRNIQYF.

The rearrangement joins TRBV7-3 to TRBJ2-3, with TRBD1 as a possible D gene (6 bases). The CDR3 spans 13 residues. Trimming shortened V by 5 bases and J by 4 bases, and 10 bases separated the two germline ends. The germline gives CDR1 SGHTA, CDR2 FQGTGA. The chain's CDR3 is CASSPQGSDTQYF. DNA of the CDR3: TGTGCCAGCAGCCCACAGGGATCAGATACGCAGTATTTT.

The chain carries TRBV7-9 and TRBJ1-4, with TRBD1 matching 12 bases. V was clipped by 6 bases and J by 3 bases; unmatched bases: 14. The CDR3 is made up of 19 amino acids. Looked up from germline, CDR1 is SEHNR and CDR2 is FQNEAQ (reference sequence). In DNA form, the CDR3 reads TGTGCCAGCAGTTCGTCCGGGACAGGGGGCGCCTTGGCTAATGAAAAACTGTTTTTT. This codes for CASSSSGTGGALANEKLFF.

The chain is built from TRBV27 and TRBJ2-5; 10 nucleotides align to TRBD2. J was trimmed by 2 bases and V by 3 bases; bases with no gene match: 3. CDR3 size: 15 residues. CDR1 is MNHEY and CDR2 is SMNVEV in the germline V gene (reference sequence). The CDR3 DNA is TGTGCCAGCAGTTTCGGGGGACTAGCGCAAGAGACCCAGTACTTC. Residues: CASSFGGLAQETQYF.

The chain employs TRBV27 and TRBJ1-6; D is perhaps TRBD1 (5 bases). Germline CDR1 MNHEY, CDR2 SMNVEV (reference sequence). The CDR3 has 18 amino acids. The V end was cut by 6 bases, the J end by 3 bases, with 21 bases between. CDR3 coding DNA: TGTGCCAGCAGCACCCTCCGGGCAGGGCTTCTCTATAATTCACCCCTCCACTTT. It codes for CASSTLRAGLLYNSPLHF.

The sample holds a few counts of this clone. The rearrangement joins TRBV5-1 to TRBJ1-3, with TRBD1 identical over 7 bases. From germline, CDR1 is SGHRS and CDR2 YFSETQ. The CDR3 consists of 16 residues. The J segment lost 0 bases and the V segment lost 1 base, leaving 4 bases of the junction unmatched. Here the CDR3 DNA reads TGCGCCAGCAGCTTGTCGCGACAGGGCTCTGGAAACACCATATATTTT. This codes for CASSLSRQGSGNTIYF.

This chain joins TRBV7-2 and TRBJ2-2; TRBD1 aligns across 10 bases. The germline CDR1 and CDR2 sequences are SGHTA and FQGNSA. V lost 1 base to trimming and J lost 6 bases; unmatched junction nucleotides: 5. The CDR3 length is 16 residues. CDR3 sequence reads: CASSLGGQGWAGELFF. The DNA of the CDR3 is TGTGCCAGCAGCTTAGGGGGACAGGGGTGGGCCGGGGAGCTGTTTTTT.

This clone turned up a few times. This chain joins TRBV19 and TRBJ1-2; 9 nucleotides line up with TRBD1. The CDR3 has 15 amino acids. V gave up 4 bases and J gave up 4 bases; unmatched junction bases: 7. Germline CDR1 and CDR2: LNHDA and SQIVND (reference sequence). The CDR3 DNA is TGTGCCAGTAGTACCGGGACAGGGCCATTCTATGGCTACACCTTC. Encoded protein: CASSTGTGPFYGYTF.

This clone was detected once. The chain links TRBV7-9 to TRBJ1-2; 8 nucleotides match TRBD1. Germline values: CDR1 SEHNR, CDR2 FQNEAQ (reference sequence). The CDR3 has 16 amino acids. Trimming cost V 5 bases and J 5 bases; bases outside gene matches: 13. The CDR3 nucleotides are TGTGCCAGCAGCCCTGGACAGGGTTTTAACTATTATGGCTACACCTTC. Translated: CASSPGQGFNYYGYTF.

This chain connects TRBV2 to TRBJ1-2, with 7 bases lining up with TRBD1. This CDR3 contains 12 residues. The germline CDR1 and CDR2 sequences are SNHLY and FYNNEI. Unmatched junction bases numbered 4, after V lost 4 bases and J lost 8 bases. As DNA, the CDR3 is TGTGCCAGCAGTGGGGGACAGAGGGGCTACACCTTC. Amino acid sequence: CASSGGQRGYTF. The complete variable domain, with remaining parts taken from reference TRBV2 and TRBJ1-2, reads EPEVTQTPSHQVTQMGQEVILRCVPISNHLYFYWYRQILGQKVEFLVSFYNNEISEKSEIFDDQFSVERPDGSNFTLKIRSTKLEDSAMYFCASSGGQRGYTFGSGTRLTVV.

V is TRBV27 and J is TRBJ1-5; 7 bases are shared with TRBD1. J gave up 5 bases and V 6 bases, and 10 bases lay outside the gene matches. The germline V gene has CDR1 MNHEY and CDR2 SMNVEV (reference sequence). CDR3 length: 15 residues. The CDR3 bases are TGTGCCAGCAGGACCACTGGACAGGTTCATCAGCCCCAGCATTTT. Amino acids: CASRTTGQVHQPQHF.

In DNA, the CDR3 is TGTGCCACCCTTTCACCCCTCCACTTT. Protein: CATLSPLHF. This sequence joins TRBV7-2 and TRBJ1-6; unclear D gene. This CDR3 comprises 9 residues. The V gene lost 10 bases and the J gene lost 9 bases, with 4 bases spanning the gap. Germline CDR1 and CDR2: SGHTA and FQGNSA.

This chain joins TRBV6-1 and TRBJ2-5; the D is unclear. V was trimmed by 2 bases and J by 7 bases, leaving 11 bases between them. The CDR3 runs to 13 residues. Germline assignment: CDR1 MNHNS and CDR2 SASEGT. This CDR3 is CASSESWQRTQYF. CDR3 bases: TGTGCCAGCAGTGAATCATGGCAGCGGACCCAGTACTTC.

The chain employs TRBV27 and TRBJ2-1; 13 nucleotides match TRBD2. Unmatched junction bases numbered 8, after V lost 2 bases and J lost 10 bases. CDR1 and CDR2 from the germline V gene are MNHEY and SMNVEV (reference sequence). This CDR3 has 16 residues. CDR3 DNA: TGTGCCAGCAGTTTAAAAACTAGCGGGGGGGCCGGGGAGCAGTTCTTC. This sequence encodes CASSLKTSGGAGEQFF.

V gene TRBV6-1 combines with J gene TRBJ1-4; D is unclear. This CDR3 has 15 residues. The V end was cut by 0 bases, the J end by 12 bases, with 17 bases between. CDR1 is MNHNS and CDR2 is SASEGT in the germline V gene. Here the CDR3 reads CASSEASRFYGELFF. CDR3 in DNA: TGTGCCAGCAGTGAAGCTTCAAGGTTTTACGGGGAACTGTTTTTT.

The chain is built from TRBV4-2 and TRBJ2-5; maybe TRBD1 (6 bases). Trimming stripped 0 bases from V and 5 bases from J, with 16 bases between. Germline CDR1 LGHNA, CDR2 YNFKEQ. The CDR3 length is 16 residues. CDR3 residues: CASSQDVKGDGETQYF. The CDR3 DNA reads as TGTGCCAGCAGCCAAGATGTGAAGGGGGACGGTGAGACCCAGTACTTC.

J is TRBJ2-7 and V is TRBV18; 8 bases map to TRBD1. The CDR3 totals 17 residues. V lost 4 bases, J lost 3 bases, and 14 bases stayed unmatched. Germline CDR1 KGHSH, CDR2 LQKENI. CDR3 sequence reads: CASSLFLTVTGDYEQYF. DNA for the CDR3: TGTGCCAGCTCACTATTCTTGACGGTGACAGGGGACTACGAGCAGTACTTC.

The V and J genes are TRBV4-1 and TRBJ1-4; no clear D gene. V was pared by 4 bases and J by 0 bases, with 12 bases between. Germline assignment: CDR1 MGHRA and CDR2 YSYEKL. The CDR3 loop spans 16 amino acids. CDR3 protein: CASSPKAVSTNEKLFF. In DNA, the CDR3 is TGCGCCAGCAGCCCAAAGGCGGTTTCAACTAATGAAAAACTGTTTTTT.

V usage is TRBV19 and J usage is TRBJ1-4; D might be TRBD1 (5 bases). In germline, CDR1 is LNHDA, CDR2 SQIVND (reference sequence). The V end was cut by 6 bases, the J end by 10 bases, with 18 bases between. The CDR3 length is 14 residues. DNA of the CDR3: TGTGCCAGTAGACCCAGGGTATTGGAGGGAAAACTGTTTTTT. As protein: CASRPRVLEGKLFF.

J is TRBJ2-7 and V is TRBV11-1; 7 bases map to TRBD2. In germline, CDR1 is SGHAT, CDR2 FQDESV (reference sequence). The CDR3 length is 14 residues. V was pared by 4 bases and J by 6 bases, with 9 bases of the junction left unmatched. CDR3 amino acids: CASSSYGEGSEQYF. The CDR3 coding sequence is TGTGCCAGCAGCTCCTACGGGGAGGGTAGCGAGCAGTACTTC.

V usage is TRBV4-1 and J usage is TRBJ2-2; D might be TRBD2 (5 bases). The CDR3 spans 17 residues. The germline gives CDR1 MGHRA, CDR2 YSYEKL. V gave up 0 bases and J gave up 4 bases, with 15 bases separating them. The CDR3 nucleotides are TGCGCCAGCAGCCAAGATCCCAACCGTGGAGGCACCGGGGAGCTGTTTTTT. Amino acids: CASSQDPNRGGTGELFF.

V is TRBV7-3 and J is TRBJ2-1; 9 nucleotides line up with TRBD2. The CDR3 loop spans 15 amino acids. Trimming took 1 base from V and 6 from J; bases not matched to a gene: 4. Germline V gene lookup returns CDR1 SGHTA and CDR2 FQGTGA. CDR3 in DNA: TGTGCCAGCAGCTTAATAGCGGGGGCGACCAATGAGCAGTTCTTC. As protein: CASSLIAGATNEQFF.

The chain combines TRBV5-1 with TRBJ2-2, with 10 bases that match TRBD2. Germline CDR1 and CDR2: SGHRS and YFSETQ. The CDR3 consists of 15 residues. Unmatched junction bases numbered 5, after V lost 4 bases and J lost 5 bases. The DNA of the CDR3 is TGCGCCAGCAGCGAAACTAGCGGGGAAACCGGGGAGCTGTTTTTT. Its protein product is CASSETSGETGELFF. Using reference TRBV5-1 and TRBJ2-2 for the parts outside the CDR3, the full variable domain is KAGVTQTPRYLIKTRGQQVTLSCSPISGHRSVSWYQQTPGQGLQFLFEYFSETQRNKGNFPGRFSGRQFSNSRSEMNVSTLELGDSALYLCASSETSGETGELFFGEGSRLTVL.

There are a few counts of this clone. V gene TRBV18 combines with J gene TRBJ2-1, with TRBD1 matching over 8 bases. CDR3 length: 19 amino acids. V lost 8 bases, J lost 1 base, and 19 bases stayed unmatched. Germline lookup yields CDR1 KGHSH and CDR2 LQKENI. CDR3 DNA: TGTGCCAGCCTACCGGGGGACAGGTCCACTGGGGGGTCCTACAATGAGCAGTTCTTC. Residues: CASLPGDRSTGGSYNEQFF. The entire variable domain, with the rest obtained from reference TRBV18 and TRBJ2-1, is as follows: NAGVMQNPRHLVRRRGQEARLRCSPMKGHSHVYWYRQLPEEGLKFMVYLQKENIIDESGMPKERFSAEFPKEGPSILRIQQVVRGDSAAYFCASLPGDRSTGGSYNEQFFGPGTRLTVL.

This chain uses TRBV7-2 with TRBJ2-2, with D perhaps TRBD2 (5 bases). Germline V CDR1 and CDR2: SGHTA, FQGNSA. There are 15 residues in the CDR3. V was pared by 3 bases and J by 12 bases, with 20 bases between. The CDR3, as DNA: TGTGCCAGCAGCTTTTCCCCGGGTCCACCGGGGAAGCTGTTTTTT. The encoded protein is CASSFSPGPPGKLFF.